This is a list of T cell receptor beta chains from one sample in a study of glioma-infiltrating T cells. Each CDR3 protein gets one entry after TCRdb re-called the multiplex PCR reads with MiXCR. This sample has about 180,000 distinct CDR3 sequences, with roughly 45% found just once. Sequenced material: glioma tissue, nonneoplastic brain tissue, or PBMCs (not recorded which). These TCRs come from a human donor with low-grade glioma or glioblastoma, undergoing nonglioma brain surgery, or in good health (not recorded which). Each CDR3 is given with its conserved first and last residue. Fields, in order: D gene, V gene, J gene, clone size, CDR3 DNA, CDR3 protein. D genes are given only for firm matches. Size is omitted from some rows. Given values are once, few, many or a class for expanded clones.

D gene: TRBD2
V gene: TRBV12-3/TRBV12-4
J gene: TRBJ2-1
clone size: few
CDR3 DNA: TGTGCCAGCACCCGGGGACTACTGTACAATGAGCAGTTCTTC
CDR3 protein: CASTRGLLYNEQFF

D gene: NA
V gene: TRBV20-1
J gene: TRBJ2-7
clone size: many
CDR3 DNA: TGCAGTGCCGGATCGGCAGCCGCCTACGAGCAGTACTTC
CDR3 protein: CSAGSAAAYEQYF

D gene: NA
V gene: TRBV19
J gene: TRBJ2-3
clone size: few
CDR3 DNA: TGTGCCAGTGGGTCCACAGATACGCAGTATTTT
CDR3 protein: CASGSTDTQYF

D gene: NA
V gene: TRBV5-1
J gene: TRBJ2-3
clone size: many
CDR3 DNA: TGCGCCAGCAGCTTGGAGGCCACAGATACGCAGTATTTT
CDR3 protein: CASSLEATDTQYF

D gene: TRBD1
V gene: TRBV24-1
J gene: TRBJ2-5
clone size: many
CDR3 DNA: TGTGCCACCAGTGACCAGACAGGGGCAGGAGAGACCCAGTACTTC
CDR3 protein: CATSDQTGAGETQYF

D gene: NA
V gene: TRBV28
J gene: TRBJ2-1
clone size: NA
CDR3 DNA: TGTGCCAGCAGTTCAAGCTACAATGAGAAGTTCTTC
CDR3 protein: CASSSSYNEKFF

D gene: NA
V gene: TRBV27
J gene: TRBJ1-2
clone size: many
CDR3 DNA: TGTGCCAGCAGTTTAACCTCCGCGCCCAGGTGGGGCTACACCTTC
CDR3 protein: CASSLTSAPRWGYTF

D gene: NA
V gene: TRBV28
J gene: TRBJ2-1
clone size: NA
CDR3 DNA: TGTGCCAGCGATAGATCTAGTTCTTTCCGGGAGGAAGGGGGGTTCTACTACAATGAGCAGTTCTTC
CDR3 protein: CASDRSSSFREEGGFYYNEQFF

D gene: NA
V gene: TRBV7-7
J gene: TRBJ2-1
clone size: many
CDR3 DNA: TGTGCCAGCAGCTTAGATCTGGTAATGGATGAGCAGTTCTTC
CDR3 protein: CASSLDLVMDEQFF

D gene: TRBD1
V gene: TRBV5-1
J gene: TRBJ2-1
clone size: NA
CDR3 DNA: TGCGCCAGCACCTCTGGGTTGCGTCCCAGGGGGCTAAAGAATGAGCAGTTCTTC
CDR3 protein: CASTSGLRPRGLKNEQFF

D gene: NA
V gene: TRBV28
J gene: TRBJ1-5
clone size: many
CDR3 DNA: TGTGCCAGCGGGCAGACGGTCAATCAGCCCCAGCATTTT
CDR3 protein: CASGQTVNQPQHF

D gene: NA
V gene: TRBV5-1
J gene: TRBJ1-1
clone size: NA
CDR3 DNA: TGCGCCAGCAGCCTAAATACATGGGACACTGAAGCTTTCTTT
CDR3 protein: CASSLNTWDTEAFF

D gene: NA
V gene: TRBV6-1
J gene: TRBJ1-6
clone size: NA
CDR3 DNA: TGTGCCAGCAGTGAAGGGGGGCCGGGGGCATCCATCTCACCCCTCCACTTT
CDR3 protein: CASSEGGPGASISPLHF

D gene: NA
V gene: TRBV6-6
J gene: TRBJ1-5
clone size: NA
CDR3 DNA: TGTGCCAGCAGTTACCTCGATCATAGCAATCAGCCCCAGCATTTT
CDR3 protein: CASSYLDHSNQPQHF

D gene: NA
V gene: TRBV5-1
J gene: TRBJ2-5
clone size: NA
CDR3 DNA: TGCGCCAGCAGCTTCACCGGGAACCAGAGACGGGAGACCCAGTACTTC
CDR3 protein: CASSFTGNQRRETQYF

D gene: NA
V gene: TRBV28
J gene: TRBJ2-7
clone size: many
CDR3 DNA: TGTGCCAGCAGACCCAGTGTCGGGGGGCATTACGAGCAGTACTTC
CDR3 protein: CASRPSVGGHYEQYF

D gene: NA
V gene: TRBV7-9
J gene: TRBJ2-1
clone size: NA
CDR3 DNA: TGTGCCAGCAGCTTAGGAAAGCGTGGGCAGTTCTTC
CDR3 protein: CASSLGKRGQFF

D gene: NA
V gene: TRBV20-1
J gene: TRBJ2-2
clone size: many
CDR3 DNA: TGCAGTGCTTCCTTCGAGGGAGAGACCGGGGAGCTGTTTTTT
CDR3 protein: CSASFEGETGELFF

D gene: NA
V gene: TRBV3-1
J gene: TRBJ2-7
clone size: few
CDR3 DNA: TGTGCCAGCAGCCCAGGTGGGGACATCTACGAGCAGTACTTC
CDR3 protein: CASSPGGDIYEQYF

D gene: NA
V gene: TRBV7-9
J gene: TRBJ2-2
clone size: once
CDR3 DNA: TGTGCCAGCAGCAGAGAACCCTCCAATGGGGAGCTGTTTTTT
CDR3 protein: CASSREPSNGELFF

D gene: NA
V gene: TRBV7-2
J gene: TRBJ1-1
clone size: many
CDR3 DNA: TGTGCCAGCAGCTTAAATGGGGGTGATTCTGAAGCTTTCTTT
CDR3 protein: CASSLNGGDSEAFF

D gene: NA
V gene: TRBV5-1
J gene: TRBJ2-4
clone size: few
CDR3 DNA: TGCGCCAGCAGCCACAGGGTAGGAGGGATTCAGTACTTC
CDR3 protein: CASSHRVGGIQYF

D gene: TRBD1
V gene: TRBV4-1
J gene: TRBJ2-7
clone size: many
CDR3 DNA: TGCGCCAGCAGCCCCTGGACAGGGATCGAAAACGAGCAGTACTTC
CDR3 protein: CASSPWTGIENEQYF

D gene: TRBD2
V gene: TRBV20-1
J gene: TRBJ2-1
clone size: many
CDR3 DNA: TGCAGTGCTTTCCTAGCGGGAGAATACAATGAGCAGTTCTTC
CDR3 protein: CSAFLAGEYNEQFF

D gene: NA
V gene: TRBV7-9
J gene: TRBJ1-5
clone size: few
CDR3 DNA: TGTGCCAGCAGCTTGGGTTCAGGAGGCAATCAGCCCCAGCATTTT
CDR3 protein: CASSLGSGGNQPQHF

D gene: NA
V gene: TRBV24-1
J gene: TRBJ1-1
clone size: NA
CDR3 DNA: TGTGCCACCAGTGACAGGATCAGCTTT
CDR3 protein: CATSDRISF

D gene: TRBD2
V gene: TRBV27
J gene: TRBJ2-3
clone size: NA
CDR3 DNA: TGTGCCAGCAGTTTAACACCCCGGGGTAGCGGGAGGGTAGATACGCAGTATTTT
CDR3 protein: CASSLTPRGSGRVDTQYF

D gene: NA
V gene: TRBV6-1
J gene: TRBJ1-1
clone size: many
CDR3 DNA: TGTGCCAGCAGTGAGTGGTCCACTGAAGCTTTCTTT
CDR3 protein: CASSEWSTEAFF

D gene: NA
V gene: TRBV29-1
J gene: TRBJ1-5
clone size: many
CDR3 DNA: TGCAGCGTTGGCCCCGGTGGGAATCAGCCCCAGCATTTT
CDR3 protein: CSVGPGGNQPQHF

D gene: TRBD1
V gene: TRBV27
J gene: TRBJ1-2
clone size: many
CDR3 DNA: TGTGCCAGCAGTGCCGGACAGGGGGTGGGGGGCTACACCTTC
CDR3 protein: CASSAGQGVGGYTF

D gene: NA
V gene: TRBV28
J gene: TRBJ1-6
clone size: NA
CDR3 DNA: TGTGCCAGCTCAGGTGGTAATTCACCCCTCCACTTT
CDR3 protein: CASSGGNSPLHF

D gene: NA
V gene: TRBV28
J gene: TRBJ1-1
clone size: NA
CDR3 DNA: TGTGTCAGCAGGTACACTCACCGTGGGAACACTGAAGCTTTCTTT
CDR3 protein: CVSRYTHRGNTEAFF

D gene: NA
V gene: TRBV12-3/TRBV12-4
J gene: TRBJ1-5
clone size: few
CDR3 DNA: TGTGCCAGCACCGACGGATCCAATCAGCCCCAGCATTTT
CDR3 protein: CASTDGSNQPQHF

D gene: NA
V gene: TRBV29-1
J gene: TRBJ1-1
clone size: NA
CDR3 DNA: TGCAGCGTTGAAAGTCAGAGGGGAGAAGCTTTCTTT
CDR3 protein: CSVESQRGEAFF

D gene: TRBD2
V gene: TRBV7-8
J gene: TRBJ2-3
clone size: many
CDR3 DNA: TGTGCCAGCAGCTTGGGCGGGGGGTTCACAGATACGCAGTATTTT
CDR3 protein: CASSLGGGFTDTQYF

D gene: NA
V gene: TRBV29-1
J gene: TRBJ2-1
clone size: few
CDR3 DNA: TGCAGCGTTACCTACCCAGGGACTTTGAATGAGCAGTTCTTC
CDR3 protein: CSVTYPGTLNEQFF

D gene: NA
V gene: TRBV12-3/TRBV12-4
J gene: TRBJ2-7
clone size: NA
CDR3 DNA: TGTGCCAGCAGGAAGGACAGCTCCTACGAGCAGTACTTC
CDR3 protein: CASRKDSSYEQYF

D gene: NA
V gene: TRBV14
J gene: TRBJ1-6
clone size: few
CDR3 DNA: TGTGCCAGCAGCCAAGAACTCACAGCTAATTCACCCCTCCACTTT
CDR3 protein: CASSQELTANSPLHF

D gene: TRBD2
V gene: TRBV6-1
J gene: TRBJ2-1
clone size: NA
CDR3 DNA: TGTGCCAGCATTCCAACTAGCGGGAGCGCCGATGAGCAGTTCTTC
CDR3 protein: CASIPTSGSADEQFF

D gene: TRBD2
V gene: TRBV6-1
J gene: TRBJ2-7
clone size: many
CDR3 DNA: TGTGCCAGCAGTGACGGGACTACTACTTACGAGCAGTACTTC
CDR3 protein: CASSDGTTTYEQYF

D gene: NA
V gene: TRBV2
J gene: TRBJ2-3
clone size: many
CDR3 DNA: TGTGCCAGCAGTGAAGGATCCGCAGATACGCAGTATTTT
CDR3 protein: CASSEGSADTQYF

D gene: TRBD2
V gene: TRBV6-2/TRBV6-3
J gene: TRBJ2-3
clone size: many
CDR3 DNA: TGTGCCAGCAGTTACGGGACTAGCGGACTAAAGGGGCCAGATACGCAGTATTTT
CDR3 protein: CASSYGTSGLKGPDTQYF

D gene: NA
V gene: TRBV20-1
J gene: TRBJ2-5
clone size: many
CDR3 DNA: TGCAGTGCTGTGAATCGGGACACTGGGCGAGAGACCCAGTACTTC
CDR3 protein: CSAVNRDTGRETQYF

D gene: NA
V gene: TRBV10-3
J gene: TRBJ1-5
clone size: many
CDR3 DNA: TGTGCCATCAGAATGACGGCGGATAGCAATCAGCCCCAGCATTTT
CDR3 protein: CAIRMTADSNQPQHF

D gene: TRBD1
V gene: TRBV2
J gene: TRBJ1-3
clone size: few
CDR3 DNA: TGTGCCAGCAGTGTGGACAGGAGTAACTCTGGAAACACCATATATTTT
CDR3 protein: CASSVDRSNSGNTIYF

D gene: NA
V gene: TRBV6-2/TRBV6-3
J gene: TRBJ1-3
clone size: medium-sized
CDR3 DNA: TGTGCCAGCAGTTACCACAGGAGCTCTGGAAACACCATATATTTT
CDR3 protein: CASSYHRSSGNTIYF

D gene: TRBD1
V gene: TRBV27
J gene: TRBJ1-2
clone size: NA
CDR3 DNA: TGTGCCAGCACTTCGGGACAGTTCTCTGGCTACACCTTC
CDR3 protein: CASTSGQFSGYTF

D gene: TRBD2
V gene: TRBV28
J gene: TRBJ2-7
clone size: many
CDR3 DNA: TGTGCCAGCAATCCCAGCGGGCGGGGGGATGTCGAGCAGTACTTC
CDR3 protein: CASNPSGRGDVEQYF

D gene: TRBD1
V gene: TRBV5-4
J gene: TRBJ1-5
clone size: few
CDR3 DNA: TGTGCCAGCAGCTCCGAACCCGGGACAGGGAACAGCAATCAGCCCCAGCATTTT
CDR3 protein: CASSSEPGTGNSNQPQHF

D gene: NA
V gene: TRBV7-9
J gene: TRBJ2-7
clone size: NA
CDR3 DNA: TGTGCCAGCAGCTGGGGGTACGAGCAGTACTTC
CDR3 protein: CASSWGYEQYF

D gene: TRBD1
V gene: TRBV27
J gene: TRBJ2-5
clone size: many
CDR3 DNA: TGTGCCAGCAGTTTGACGACAGGGGTCGGGGAGACCCAGTACTTC
CDR3 protein: CASSLTTGVGETQYF

D gene: TRBD2
V gene: TRBV20-1
J gene: TRBJ2-3
clone size: NA
CDR3 DNA: TGCAGTGCTAGAGAGGCAGCGGGAGGGGGGCCAGATACGCAGTATTTT
CDR3 protein: CSAREAAGGGPDTQYF

D gene: NA
V gene: TRBV10-2
J gene: TRBJ1-2
clone size: NA
CDR3 DNA: TGCGCCAGCAGTGAGACGGTACTCTGGCCTGGATACACCTTC
CDR3 protein: CASSETVLWPGYTF

D gene: NA
V gene: TRBV12-3/TRBV12-4
J gene: TRBJ1-5
clone size: few
CDR3 DNA: TGTGCCAGCAGTTTAGGTGGAGGTCAGCCCCAGCATTTT
CDR3 protein: CASSLGGGQPQHF

D gene: TRBD1
V gene: TRBV20-1
J gene: TRBJ1-5
clone size: many
CDR3 DNA: TGCAGTGCTAGAGTCGGGGACAGAGTAAGCAATCAGCCCCAGCATTTT
CDR3 protein: CSARVGDRVSNQPQHF

D gene: NA
V gene: TRBV18
J gene: TRBJ2-3
clone size: many
CDR3 DNA: TGTGCCAGCTCACGGGACGCCACAGATACGCAGTATTTT
CDR3 protein: CASSRDATDTQYF

D gene: NA
V gene: TRBV11-2
J gene: TRBJ2-3
clone size: NA
CDR3 DNA: TGTGCCAGCAGCTTCCGGGTAGATAGCGCGAGAGATACGCAGTATTTT
CDR3 protein: CASSFRVDSARDTQYF

D gene: NA
V gene: TRBV6-5
J gene: TRBJ2-7
clone size: NA
CDR3 DNA: TGTGCCAGCAGTTACTCGGAGCACTACAAGCAGTACTTC
CDR3 protein: CASSYSEHYKQYF

D gene: TRBD2
V gene: TRBV4-1
J gene: TRBJ2-1
clone size: NA
CDR3 DNA: TGCGCCAGCAGCCAAGTGGGGGCTAGCGGGATAGACAATGAGCAGTTCTTC
CDR3 protein: CASSQVGASGIDNEQFF